Following are 26 T cell receptor beta chains from one sample sequenced in a study of CD8 T cells in ankylosing spondylitis. TCRdb fed the 5' RACE reads into MiXCR, producing one record per CDR3 protein. The table has 250,000 or so distinct CDR3 sequences, 20% to 30% seen once. The source material was blood, either unsorted or a sorted T cell fraction (not recorded which). The receptor set was obtained from a male donor with ankylosing spondylitis or in good health (not recorded which).

This clonotype occurred many times. The rearrangement uses TRBV12-3 or TRBV12-4 and TRBJ2-3, with TRBD2 as a possible D gene (5 bases). The germline V and J ends were trimmed by 6 bases and 2 bases, with 12 bases remaining between them. This CDR3 is built from 14 residues. The chain's CDR3 is CASSSDFSTDTQYF. The CDR3 DNA reads TGTGCCAGCAGCTCGGACTTTTCCACAGATACGCAGTATTTT.

This clonotype was picked up many times. This rearrangement joins TRBV12-3 or TRBV12-4 to TRBJ2-3; 8 bases fit TRBD2. This CDR3 contains 17 residues. The J segment lost 8 bases and the V segment lost 5 bases, leaving 18 bases of the junction unmatched. This chain's CDR3 is CASSQQETSVGGGTQYF. The DNA for the CDR3 is TGTGCCAGCAGTCAACAAGAGACTAGCGTCGGGGGTGGTACGCAGTATTTT.

The CDR3 DNA reads TGTGCCAGCAGACAGACAGGGGGCAGGGCAGATACGCAGTATTTT. Translated, it gives CASRQTGGRADTQYF. This chain uses TRBV12-3 or TRBV12-4 with TRBJ2-3; 10 nucleotides agree with TRBD1. The junction had 7 bases not matched to a gene; V was cut back by 6 bases and J by 4 bases. The length of the CDR3 is 15 residues.

CDR3 nucleotide sequence: TGTGCCAGCAGCCAAACCGGGCCGGCGGGGTATGATGAGCAGTTCTTC. This codes for CASSQTGPAGYDEQFF. J is TRBJ2-1 and V is TRBV3-1; possibly TRBD2 for D (6 bases). The ends were cut back, 2 bases at V and 8 bases at J, with 19 bases in the middle. Germline V gene data show CDR1 as LGHDT and CDR2 as YNNKEL (reference sequence). There are 16 residues in the CDR3.

This clonotype was detected only a few times. V gene TRBV6-1 combines with J gene TRBJ2-1; TRBD2 is a possible D gene (7 bases). Germline values: CDR1 MNHNS, CDR2 SASEGT. Trimming took off 2 bases at V and 2 bases at J, with 16 bases between the two ends. The CDR3 extends over 17 amino acids. CDR3 nucleotides: TGTGCCAGCAGTGAAATCTTGCGGGGGCCACCCTACAATGAGCAGTTCTTC. This encodes CASSEILRGPPYNEQFF.

The chain links TRBV3-1 to TRBJ1-1; possibly TRBD1 for D (6 bases). CDR3 length equals 15 residues. V lost 5 bases to trimming and J lost 1 base, with 14 bases between them. Germline loops: CDR1 LGHDT, CDR2 YNNKEL (reference sequence). The CDR3 region is CASSSGGPSNTEAFF. For the CDR3, the DNA is TGTGCCAGCAGCAGCGGGGGGCCGTCGAACACTGAAGCTTTCTTT.

This clonotype was seen a few times. This rearrangement joins TRBV12-3 or TRBV12-4 to TRBJ2-1; D is possibly TRBD1 (7 bases). Trimming removed 8 bases from V and 5 bases from J, with 19 bases in between. The CDR3 has 15 residues. The CDR3 sequence is CASGPAGGHHNEQFF. The CDR3 region has the DNA TGTGCCAGCGGGCCGGCAGGGGGGCATCACAATGAGCAGTTCTTC.

This clonotype has a handful of counts. The rearrangement uses TRBV20-1 and TRBJ2-1; D unresolved. The CDR3 is 15 residues long. The V gene's germline CDR1 is DFQATT and CDR2 SNEGSKA (reference sequence). V was cut by 3 bases and J by 0 bases, with 12 bases left in between. In DNA, the CDR3 is TGCAGTGCTAGGGACCCGCGATTCTCCTACAATGAGCAGTTCTTC. The encoded protein is CSARDPRFSYNEQFF.

This clonotype was detected a few times. The chain employs TRBV6-5 and TRBJ2-7, with D possibly TRBD1 on 5 matching bases. Deletions cut 2 bases from V and 5 bases from J, with 10 bases between. CDR3 size: 13 residues. Germline CDR1 reads MNHEY; CDR2 reads SVGAGI. CDR3 bases: TGTGCCAGCAGTTACGCAGACAGTCACGAGCAGTACTTC. It translates to CASSYADSHEQYF.

In this sample, this clonotype turned up many times. This chain connects TRBV20-1 to TRBJ2-7; 7 bases are a match to TRBD2. The CDR3 sequence is 13 residues long. J was trimmed by 7 bases and V by 6 bases; bases with no gene match: 12. Germline V gives CDR1 DFQATT, CDR2 SNEGSKA (reference sequence). CDR3 protein: CSARLAATGEQYF. DNA of the CDR3: TGCAGTGCGCGACTAGCTGCCACGGGTGAGCAGTACTTC.

Many counts were recorded for this clonotype. The gene calls are TRBV4-1 and TRBJ2-3; possibly TRBD1 for D (6 bases). The V and J ends lost 3 bases and 6 bases respectively, with 19 bases between them. The CDR3 runs to 16 residues. Germline-derived CDR1 and CDR2 are MGHRA and YSYEKL. Here the CDR3 reads CASSQSTGAQGDTQYF. CDR3 nucleotides: TGCGCCAGCAGCCAGTCCACAGGAGCCCAGGGGGATACGCAGTATTTT.

This clonotype has at least ten counts. The gene calls are TRBV20-1 and TRBJ2-1; D is possibly TRBD1 or TRBD2 (5 bases each). This CDR3 contains 15 residues. Trimming removed 0 bases at V and 8 bases at J, with 17 bases between. Germline-derived CDR1 and CDR2 are DFQATT and SNEGSKA (reference sequence). CDR3 protein: CSARDSAGRGHEQFF. The CDR3 DNA is TGCAGTGCTAGAGATTCGGCAGGGAGAGGCCATGAGCAGTTCTTC.

This clonotype has at least ten counts. J is TRBJ2-5 and V is TRBV20-1; possibly TRBD2 for D (6 bases). V lost 6 bases and J 5 bases, leaving 16 bases between the germline ends. Germline V lookup: CDR1 DFQATT, CDR2 SNEGSKA (reference sequence). CDR3 length: 13 amino acids. The CDR3 nucleotides are TGCAGTGCGGTGAGACTAGTTACTGAGACCCAGTACTTC. Translating gives CSAVRLVTETQYF.

This chain links TRBV9 with TRBJ2-1; 9 bases line up with TRBD2. The V and J ends lost 0 bases and 7 bases, in that order; junction bases with no gene match: 11. The CDR3 totals 17 residues. Germline V gene data show CDR1 as SGDLS and CDR2 as YYNGEE. CDR3 sequence: CASSVGPSGARGNEQFF. The CDR3 DNA follows: TGTGCCAGCAGCGTAGGGCCTAGCGGGGCGCGGGGGAATGAGCAGTTCTTC.

The table lists this clonotype with a few counts. V is TRBV24-1 and J is TRBJ2-3, with a possible D match to TRBD1 (6 bases). Germline CDR1 is KGHDR and CDR2 is SFDVKD. Deletions cut 1 base from V and 2 bases from J, with 12 bases between. The CDR3 loop spans 16 amino acids. The CDR3 is CATSDFTGQFTDTQYF. CDR3 in DNA: TGTGCCACCAGTGATTTCACGGGACAATTCACAGATACGCAGTATTTT.

This clonotype has only a few counts. V is TRBV29-1 and J is TRBJ2-3, with 10 bases aligning to TRBD2. The CDR3 has 16 residues. Unmatched junction bases numbered 6, after V lost 3 bases and J lost 0 bases. The germline CDR1 and CDR2 sequences are SQVTM and ANQGSEA. CDR3 in amino acids: CSVEVLSGGSTDTQYF. The DNA for the CDR3 is TGCAGCGTTGAGGTCCTTAGCGGGGGGAGCACAGATACGCAGTATTTT.

This clonotype was seen ten or more times. The chain joins TRBV29-1 to TRBJ1-5; no firm D call. Germline V CDR1 and CDR2: SQVTM, ANQGSEA. The CDR3 covers 13 residues. V gave up 6 bases and J gave up 3 bases, with 12 bases separating them. CDR3 coding DNA: TGCAGCGTCTCGGGAGGCTACAATCAGCCCCAGCATTTT. Amino acids: CSVSGGYNQPQHF.

This clonotype has ten or more counts. This chain joins TRBV29-1 and TRBJ1-3; D remains unclear. The germline CDR1 and CDR2 sequences are SQVTM and ANQGSEA. The CDR3 is 14 residues long. V was clipped by 0 bases and J by 9 bases, with 15 bases between them. The CDR3 is CSVEDLVRPGTIYF. The CDR3 region has the DNA TGCAGCGTTGAAGATCTTGTTCGCCCAGGCACCATATATTTT.

This clonotype was found many times. This chain joins TRBV29-1 and TRBJ2-1, with TRBD1 as a possible D gene (5 bases). Trimming stripped 4 bases from V and 5 bases from J, with 9 bases between. The length of the CDR3 is 12 residues. Germline CDR1 SQVTM, CDR2 ANQGSEA. The CDR3 bases are TGCAGCGTTGGTGACAGTCACAATGAGCAGTTCTTC. Translated, it gives CSVGDSHNEQFF.

This clonotype showed up many times. The J gene is TRBJ1-6, the V gene TRBV6-1; 8 nucleotides agree with TRBD1. V shed 10 bases, J shed 8 bases, and the junction held 10 bases outside the gene matches. The CDR3 sequence is 14 residues long. Germline-derived CDR1 and CDR2 are MNHNS and SASEGT. This CDR3 reads CATHPGTGYSPLHF. The CDR3 coding sequence is TGTGCCACTCACCCCGGGACAGGATATTCACCCCTCCACTTT.

This clonotype was seen only a few times. This chain uses TRBV7-6 with TRBJ1-1; D might be TRBD1 (5 bases). This CDR3 contains 14 residues. V gave up 5 bases and J gave up 1 base, with 11 bases separating them. Germline values: CDR1 SGHVS, CDR2 FNYEAQ. Here the CDR3 reads CASSPTVGNTEAFF. CDR3 DNA: TGTGCCAGCAGCCCGACAGTGGGGAACACTGAAGCTTTCTTT.

The V and J genes are TRBV28 and TRBJ1-5; 9 nucleotides match TRBD1. Trimming cost V 6 bases and J 2 bases; bases outside gene matches: 14. Germline lookup yields CDR1 MDHEN and CDR2 SYDVKM. The CDR3 loop spans 18 amino acids. The CDR3 region has the DNA TGTGCCAGCAGGGAAACGGGACAGGGTATATTCGGCAATCAGCCCCAGCATTTT. Translating gives CASRETGQGIFGNQPQHF.

At least ten counts were recorded for this clonotype. The chain employs TRBV7-8 and TRBJ1-1; 10 nucleotides agree with TRBD1. The CDR3 length is 14 residues. V lost 5 bases, J lost 7 bases, and 7 bases stayed unmatched. From germline, CDR1 is SGHVS and CDR2 FQNEAQ. CDR3 in amino acids: CASSRTGGRGEAFF. The CDR3 nucleotides are TGTGCCAGCAGCCGGACAGGGGGAAGGGGTGAAGCTTTCTTT.

In its sample, this clonotype was seen many times. J is TRBJ2-1 and V is TRBV7-2; 8 bases map to TRBD1. CDR1 is SGHTA, CDR2 FQGNSA, per germline. This CDR3 is 15 amino acids long. With 5 bases clipped from V and 9 bases from J, the junction kept 12 bases outside the gene matches. CDR3 sequence: CASSPLRTGRSEQFF. The DNA for the CDR3 is TGTGCCAGCAGCCCCCTGAGGACAGGGAGGAGTGAGCAGTTCTTC.

This clonotype has ten or more counts. The chain employs TRBV11-2 and TRBJ1-1, with unresolved D. V lost 3 bases and J 1 base, leaving 6 bases between the germline ends. The V gene's germline CDR1 is SGHAT and CDR2 FQNNGV. The CDR3 is 13 amino acids. The CDR3, as DNA: TGTGCCAGCAGCTTGCAGGAGAACACTGAAGCTTTCTTT. The encoded protein is CASSLQENTEAFF.

This clonotype was observed a few times. This chain joins TRBV5-1 and TRBJ2-7; 10 bases agree with TRBD1. CDR3 length equals 15 residues. V dropped 4 bases and J dropped 3; count of bases not matched to a gene: 7. Per the germline V gene, CDR1 is SGHRS and CDR2 is YFSETQ. The CDR3 region is CASSLNGQGVYEQYF. CDR3 bases: TGCGCCAGCAGCCTGAACGGACAGGGGGTCTACGAGCAGTACTTC.